This T cell receptor beta chain was sequenced for a study of blood T cell repertoires in COVID-19. Across the whole study: T cells, B-cell-depleted T cells, or PBMCs supplied cDNA or gDNA.

Data came from immunoSEQ multiplex PCR; TCRdb stores just in-frame clones and leaves some out. This sample has 300,000 to 400,000 clones; around 89% occur once, and the top ten carry approximately 4%. Germline V gene sequence: CDR1 SGHRS, CDR2 YFSETQ. The CDR3 has 15 residues. V was pared by 0 bases and J by 2 bases, with 11 bases between. Source material: peripheral blood. This clonotype was sampled from a woman in her fifties or sixties with active or convalescent COVID-19. The chain uses TRBV5-1 and TRBJ2-5; TRBD2 might be the D (5 bases). The CDR3, as DNA: TGCGCCAGCAGCTTGGTTCGGGGTAGGCAAGAGACCCAGTACTTC. Translating it yields CASSLVRGRQETQYF.